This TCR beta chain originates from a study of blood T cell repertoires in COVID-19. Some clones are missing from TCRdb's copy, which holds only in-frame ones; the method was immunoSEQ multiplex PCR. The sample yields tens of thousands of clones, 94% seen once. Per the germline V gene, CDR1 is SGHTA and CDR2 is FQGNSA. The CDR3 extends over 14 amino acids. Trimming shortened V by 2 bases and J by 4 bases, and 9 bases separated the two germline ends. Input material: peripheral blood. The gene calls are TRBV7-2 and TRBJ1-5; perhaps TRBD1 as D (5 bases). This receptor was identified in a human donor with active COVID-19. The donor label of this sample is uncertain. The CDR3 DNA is TGTGCCAGCAGCTTACTAGGGGTTAATCAGCCCCAGCATTTT. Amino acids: CASSLLGVNQPQHF.